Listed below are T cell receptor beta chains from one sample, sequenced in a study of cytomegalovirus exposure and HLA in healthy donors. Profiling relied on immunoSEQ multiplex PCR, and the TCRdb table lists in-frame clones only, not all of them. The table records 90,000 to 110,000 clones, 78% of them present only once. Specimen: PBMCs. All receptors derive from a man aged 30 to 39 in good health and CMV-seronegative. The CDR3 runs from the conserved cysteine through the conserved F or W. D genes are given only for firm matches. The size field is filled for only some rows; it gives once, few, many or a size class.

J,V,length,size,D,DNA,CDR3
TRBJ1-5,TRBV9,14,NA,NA,TGTGCCAGCAGCGTAGACCCGGAGGCCCAGCCCCAGCATTTT,CASSVDPEAQPQHF
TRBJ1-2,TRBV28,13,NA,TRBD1,TGTGCCAGTAGACAGGGGGCGGACTATGGCTACACCTTC,CASRQGADYGYTF
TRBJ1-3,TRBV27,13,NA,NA,TGTGCCAGCAGTTTATCAGCCGGAAACACCATATATTTT,CASSLSAGNTIYF
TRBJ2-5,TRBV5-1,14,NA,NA,TGCGCCAGCAGCCGCGGACAGACCCAAGAGACCCAGTACTTC,CASSRGQTQETQYF
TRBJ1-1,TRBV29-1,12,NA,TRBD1,TGCAGCGGCGGACAGGGGAACACTGAAGCTTTCTTT,CSGGQGNTEAFF
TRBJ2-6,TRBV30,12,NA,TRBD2,TGTGCCTGGGCTCGGGGGGATATCGTCCTGACTTTC,CAWARGDIVLTF
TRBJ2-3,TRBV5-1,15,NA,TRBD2,TGCGCCAGCAGCCCTGGGACTAGCGGGAGTTTTTCGCAGTATTTT,CASSPGTSGSFSQYF
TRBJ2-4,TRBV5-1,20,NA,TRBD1,TGCGCCAGCAGCTTGGGGCTCGATACCGGGACAGGGGGTGTACAAAACATTCAGTACTTC,CASSLGLDTGTGGVQNIQYF
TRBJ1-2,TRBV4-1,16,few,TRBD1,TGCGCCAGCAGCCAAGATGAGGGACAGTACGACTATGGCTACACCTTC,CASSQDEGQYDYGYTF
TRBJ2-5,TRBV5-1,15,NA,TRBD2,TGCGCCAGCAGCTTGGGGGGGGGATACCAAGAGACCCAGTACTTC,CASSLGGGYQETQYF
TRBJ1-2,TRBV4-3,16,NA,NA,TGCGCCAGCAGCCAAGAGGCGGGCAGGGGTGCCTATGGCTACACCTTC,CASSQEAGRGAYGYTF
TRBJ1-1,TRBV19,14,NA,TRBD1,TGTGCCAGTAGAAAGACAGGGGGTGGCACTGAAGCTTTCTTT,CASRKTGGGTEAFF
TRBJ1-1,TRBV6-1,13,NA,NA,TGTGCCAGCAATAGACAGCCCAACACTGAAGCTTTCTTT,CASNRQPNTEAFF
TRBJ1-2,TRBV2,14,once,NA,TGTGCCAGCCGCGAGGGGGGGCAGGGGAAGGGCTACACCTTC,CASREGGQGKGYTF
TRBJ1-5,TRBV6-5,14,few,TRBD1,TGTGCCAGCAGCCACAGGGGGCGCAATCAGCCCCAGCATTTT,CASSHRGRNQPQHF
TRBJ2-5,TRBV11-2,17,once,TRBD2,TGTGCCAGCAGCTTAGATTTGGCTAGCGGGGGTGTCGCGACCCAGTACTTC,CASSLDLASGGVATQYF
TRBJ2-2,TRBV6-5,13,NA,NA,TGTGCCAGCAGTTTGGAGCACAGGGGGGAGCTGTTTTTT,CASSLEHRGELFF
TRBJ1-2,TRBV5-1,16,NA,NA,TGCGCCAGCAGCTTGACTCGGCAGGATCATAACTATGGCTACACCTTC,CASSLTRQDHNYGYTF
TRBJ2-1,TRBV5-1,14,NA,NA,TGCGCCAGCAGCTTGGCCTCGGGGTACAATGAGCAGTTCTTC,CASSLASGYNEQFF
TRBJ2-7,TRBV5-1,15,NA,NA,TGCGCCAGCTCTCTGTGGCAGGGGAGCAACTACGAGCAGTACTTC,CASSLWQGSNYEQYF
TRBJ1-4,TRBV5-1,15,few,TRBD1,TGCGCCAGCAGCGCAACAGGGACAGCTAATGAAAAACTGTTTTTT,CASSATGTANEKLFF
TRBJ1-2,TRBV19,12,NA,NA,TGTGCCAGTAGTATGGGAGGGGACGGCTACACCTTC,CASSMGGDGYTF
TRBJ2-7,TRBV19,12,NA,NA,TGTGCCAGTAGCAGCAGTGGACTGGGGCAGTACTTC,CASSSSGLGQYF
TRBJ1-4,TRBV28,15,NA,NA,TGTGCCAGCAGCCGCCGAGGAAGACGAGGTGAAAAACTGTTTTTT,CASSRRGRRGEKLFF
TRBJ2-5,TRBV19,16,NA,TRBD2,TGTGCCAGTAGTATGAGAGGGAGGGGCAGGGAGGAGACCCAGTACTTC,CASSMRGRGREETQYF
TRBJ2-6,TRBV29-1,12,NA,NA,TGCAGCGTTTCAGCTGGGGCCAACGTCCTGACTTTC,CSVSAGANVLTF
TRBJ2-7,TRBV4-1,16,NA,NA,TGCGCCAGCAGCCAAGTCAGGGTCCCCAACCCGGCTGTGCAGTACTTC,CASSQVRVPNPAVQYF
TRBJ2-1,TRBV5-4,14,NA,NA,TGTGCCAGCCCCTCGAATCTAGCCGGGAATGAGCAGTTCTTC,CASPSNLAGNEQFF
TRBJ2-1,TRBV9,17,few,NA,TGTGCCAGCAGCGTAGTGGGAGTCCCCCCGGGCCACAATGAGCAGTTCTTC,CASSVVGVPPGHNEQFF
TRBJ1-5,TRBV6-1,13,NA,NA,TGTGCCGGGGCTCAGCAATCCGATCAGCCCCAGCATTTT,CAGAQQSDQPQHF
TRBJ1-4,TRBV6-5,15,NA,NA,TGTGCCAGCAGTTACTCGACGGGGAGTGGTGAAAAACTGTTTTTT,CASSYSTGSGEKLFF
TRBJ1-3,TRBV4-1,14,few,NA,TGCGCCAGCAGCCTTAACAGGGCTGGAAACACCATATATTTT,CASSLNRAGNTIYF
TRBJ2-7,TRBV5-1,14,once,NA,TGCGCCAGCAGCTTGAGGGTCAGGGTCGACGAGCAGTACTTC,CASSLRVRVDEQYF
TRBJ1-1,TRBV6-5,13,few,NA,TGTGCCAGCAGTGAGGGCAGGAACACTGAAGCTTTCTTT,CASSEGRNTEAFF
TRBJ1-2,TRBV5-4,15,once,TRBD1,TGTGCCAGCAGCTTGGGGTTACAGGGGTTGGATGGCTACACCTTC,CASSLGLQGLDGYTF
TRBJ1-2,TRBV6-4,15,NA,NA,TGTGCCAGCAGCCAGGGTCCCATTGGTGAATATGGCTACACCTTC,CASSQGPIGEYGYTF
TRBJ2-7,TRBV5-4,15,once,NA,TGTGCCAGCGCACAGTGGGACTTTCCAGAGATCGAGCAGTACTTC,CASAQWDFPEIEQYF
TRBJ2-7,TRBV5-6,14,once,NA,TGTGCCAGCAGCTCCCCCGGAGGAACCCACGAGCAGTACTTC,CASSSPGGTHEQYF
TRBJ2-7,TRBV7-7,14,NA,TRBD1,TGTGCTAGCAGCCCCGTAGGGACAGCCTACGAGCAGTACTTC,CASSPVGTAYEQYF
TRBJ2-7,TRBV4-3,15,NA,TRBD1,TGCGCCAGCAGCCACGGGACAGGGAAATCCCACGAGCAGTACTTC,CASSHGTGKSHEQYF
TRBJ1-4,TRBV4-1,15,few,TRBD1,TGCGCCAGCAGCAAAACAGGGGGACTAAATGAAAAACTGTTTTTT,CASSKTGGLNEKLFF
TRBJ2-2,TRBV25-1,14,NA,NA,TGTGCCAGCAGTGAACCTGACGGGGCCGGGGAGCTGTTTTTT,CASSEPDGAGELFF
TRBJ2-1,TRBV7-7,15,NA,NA,TGTGCTAGCAGCTTACTCGCGGGGGCGAATAATGAGCAGTTCTTC,CASSLLAGANNEQFF
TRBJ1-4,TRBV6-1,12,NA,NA,TGTGCCAGCAGTGAAGCACAGGTAAAACTGTTTTTT,CASSEAQVKLFF
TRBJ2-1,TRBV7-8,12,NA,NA,TGTGCCAGCAGCCCCCTTGACAATGAGCAGTTCTTC,CASSPLDNEQFF
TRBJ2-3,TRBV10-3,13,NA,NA,TGTGCCATCAGTCCGGGGGACACAGATACGCAGTATTTT,CAISPGDTDTQYF
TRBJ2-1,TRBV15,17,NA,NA,TGTGCCACCAGCAAAAGCAGGGCCACCCAAGACTACAATGAGCAGTTCTTC,CATSKSRATQDYNEQFF
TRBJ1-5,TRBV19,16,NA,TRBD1,TGTGCCAGTAGTGTAGAACAGGGGGGCCGCAATCAGCCCCAGCATTTT,CASSVEQGGRNQPQHF
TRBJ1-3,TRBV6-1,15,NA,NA,TGTGCCAGCAGTGACCTGGCAGGGGTTGGAAACACCATATATTTT,CASSDLAGVGNTIYF
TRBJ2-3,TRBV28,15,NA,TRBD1,TGTGCCAGCAGCCTACCACAGGGGGCATTAGATACGCAGTATTTT,CASSLPQGALDTQYF
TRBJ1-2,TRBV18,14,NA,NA,TGTGCCAGCTCACTCGGACAGAGCAACTATGGCTACACCTTC,CASSLGQSNYGYTF
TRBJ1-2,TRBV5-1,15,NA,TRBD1,TGCGCCAGCAGCTACGGGACAGCCTCTAACTATGGCTACACCTTC,CASSYGTASNYGYTF
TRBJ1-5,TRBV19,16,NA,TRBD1,TGTGCCAGTAGTATGGCGACAGGGGGGACTGGGCAGCCCCAGCATTTT,CASSMATGGTGQPQHF
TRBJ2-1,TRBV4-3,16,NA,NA,TGCGCCAGCAGCCAAGATCGGCGGGGCCATTACAATGAGCAGTTCTTC,CASSQDRRGHYNEQFF
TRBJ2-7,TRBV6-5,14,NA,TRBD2,TGTGCCAGCAGTAAGGGACTAGCTTCAGGCGAGCAGTACTTC,CASSKGLASGEQYF
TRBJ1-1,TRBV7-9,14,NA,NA,TGTGCCAGCAGCTCGGGGACATCGAACACTGAAGCTTTCTTT,CASSSGTSNTEAFF
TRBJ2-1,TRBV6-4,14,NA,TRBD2,TGTGCCAGCAGCGCACTAGCGGGGGGGCTTGAGCAGTTCTTC,CASSALAGGLEQFF